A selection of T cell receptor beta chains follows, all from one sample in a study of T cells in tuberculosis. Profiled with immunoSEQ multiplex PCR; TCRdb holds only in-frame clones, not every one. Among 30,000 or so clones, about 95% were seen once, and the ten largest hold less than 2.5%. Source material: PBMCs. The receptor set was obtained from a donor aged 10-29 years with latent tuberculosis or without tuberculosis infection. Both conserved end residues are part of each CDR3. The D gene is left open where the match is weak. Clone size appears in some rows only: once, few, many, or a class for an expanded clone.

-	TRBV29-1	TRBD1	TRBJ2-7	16	TGCAGCGTTGGAAGATTGCCGGGACAGGGGGCGGGGGAGCAGTACTTC	CSVGRLPGQGAGEQYF
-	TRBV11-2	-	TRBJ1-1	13	TGTGCCAGCAGCTTAGGAAGGAGGACTGAAGCTTTCTTT	CASSLGRRTEAFF
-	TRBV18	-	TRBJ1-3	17	TGTGCCAGCTCACCATCTAGACGGGAAGCCTCTGGAAACACCATATATTTT	CASSPSRREASGNTIYF
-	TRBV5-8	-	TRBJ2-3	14	TGTGCCAGCAGCTGGCCCGGCGGGGAGGAGACGCAGTATTTT	CASSWPGGEETQYF
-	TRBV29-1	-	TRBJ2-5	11	TGCAGTGCCGGGGCGGGGGAGACCCAGTACTTC	CSAGAGETQYF
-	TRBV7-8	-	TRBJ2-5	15	TGTGCCAGCAGCTTAGTGAGGACATTCATGGGGACCCAGTACTTC	CASSLVRTFMGTQYF
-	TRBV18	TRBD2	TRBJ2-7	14	TGTGCCAGCTCACCATCTAGCGGGGGAGGCGAGCAGTACTTC	CASSPSSGGGEQYF
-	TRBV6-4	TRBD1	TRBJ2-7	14	TGTGCCAGCAGCGCCGGGACAGCTACGAACGAGCAGTACTTC	CASSAGTATNEQYF
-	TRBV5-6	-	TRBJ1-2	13	TGTGCCAGCAGCTTGATCCTTAACACTGGCTACACCTTC	CASSLILNTGYTF
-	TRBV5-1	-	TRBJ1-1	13	TGCGCCAGCAGCCAACGGGGAGGAACTGAAGCTTTCTTT	CASSQRGGTEAFF
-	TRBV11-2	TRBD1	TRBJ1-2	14	TGTGCCAGCAGTAACAGGGGGCATAACTATGGCTACACCTTC	CASSNRGHNYGYTF
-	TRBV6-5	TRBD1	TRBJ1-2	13	TGTGCCAGCAGCATGGACAGGTTCGAGAGCTACACCTTC	CASSMDRFESYTF
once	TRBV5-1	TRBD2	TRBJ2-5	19	TGCGCCAGCAGCAAGCAGGTGCCGGGACTAGCGGGGGGACAAGAGACCCAGTACTTC	CASSKQVPGLAGGQETQYF
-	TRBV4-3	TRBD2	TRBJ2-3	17	TGCGCCAGCAGCCAAGATCCTGGCGGGGGGGCAGCAGATACGCAGTATTTT	CASSQDPGGGAADTQYF
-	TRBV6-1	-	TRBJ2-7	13	TGTGCCAGCACCACGAGAGGGGGTTACGAGCAGTACTTC	CASTTRGGYEQYF
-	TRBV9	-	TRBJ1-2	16	TGTGCCAGCAGCGGAGGACAGAAGGGAAACTTTTATGGCTACACCTTC	CASSGGQKGNFYGYTF
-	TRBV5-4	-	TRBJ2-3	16	TGTGCCAGCACCCACCCAACTGACATAAGCACAGATACGCAGTATTTT	CASTHPTDISTDTQYF
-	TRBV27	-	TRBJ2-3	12	TGTGCCAGCAGTTTTCACGGGGATACGCAGTATTTT	CASSFHGDTQYF
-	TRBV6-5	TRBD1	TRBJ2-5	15	TGTGCCAGCAGTTCTGGGGTCGGACAGGGAGAGACCCAGTACTTC	CASSSGVGQGETQYF
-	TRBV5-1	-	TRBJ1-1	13	TGCGCCAGCAGCTTGACAGGGTTCGTTGAAGCTTTCTTT	CASSLTGFVEAFF
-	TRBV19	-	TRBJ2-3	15	TGTGCCAGTAGTCCCGAGCGGAAACGCACAGATACGCAGTATTTT	CASSPERKRTDTQYF
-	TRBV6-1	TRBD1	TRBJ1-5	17	TGTGCCAGCAGTGGGACAGGGGTTGTGAAAAGCAATCAGCCCCAGCATTTT	CASSGTGVVKSNQPQHF
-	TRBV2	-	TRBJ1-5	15	TGTGCCAGCAGGGTGACAGATAATAGCAATCAGCCCCAGCATTTT	CASRVTDNSNQPQHF
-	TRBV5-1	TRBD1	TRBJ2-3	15	TGCGCCAGCAGACCGCAGGGGGCGAGTACAGATACGCAGTATTTT	CASRPQGASTDTQYF
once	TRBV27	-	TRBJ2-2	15	TGTGCCAGCAGTTTCGTGGGGGGGCAAGTCGGGGAGCTGTTTTTT	CASSFVGGQVGELFF
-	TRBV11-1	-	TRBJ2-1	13	TGTGCCAGCAGCTACTACACGAGCCCGGAGCAGTTCTTC	CASSYYTSPEQFF
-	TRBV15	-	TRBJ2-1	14	TGTGCCACCAGCATCACCTTGACAGATAATGAGCAGTTCTTC	CATSITLTDNEQFF